This T cell receptor beta chain comes out of a study of blood T cell repertoires in COVID-19 (dated by TCRdb to about 2020). Background for the entire study: Collaborator samples came from the United States, Italy and Spain and covered acute and convalescent phases of COVID-19. The prospective study material was composed of cDNA or gDNA derived from T cells, B-cell-depleted T cells, or PBMCs. The dataset comprised deeply sampled blood TCRbeta repertoires from subjects exposed to, actively infected with, or recovered from COVID-19. The repertoires were released in a freely available public database intended as a resource for research on the immune response to SARS-CoV-2. The samples were drawn from two sources: the first 160 participants of the ongoing ImmuneRACE study, and 950 to 1,500 subjects contributed by 6 global collaborators. Sample metadata almost always included a de-identified subject ID, COVID-19 status, age in years and sex. Where available, HLA class I and class II types were obtained from metadata supplied by the sample provider rather than from assay-based typing.

Broader findings and caveats from the paper: Clinical and demographic metadata were provided uncurated, with the amount varying by source and participant.

Including cysteine and phenylalanine, the CDR3 has 13 amino acids. The sequence is cut down to CDR3 DNA, 39 bases in frame from base 1. According to the germline V gene, CDR1 reads KGHSH and CDR2 reads LQKENI. The germline V end is reduced by 5 bases and the J end by 5 bases; junction bases left unmatched: 1. The immunoSEQ Assay, a bias-controlled multiplex PCR, was used to amplify TCRbeta CDR3 regions from genomic DNA. In the paper's pipeline: The number of nucleated cells in each sample was estimated from the amplification of reference gene primers within the assay. To quantify the absolute abundance of each unique TCRbeta CDR3 rearrangement, sequence reads were collapsed and filtered. Productive Simpson clonality was computed per sample as the square root of Simpson's diversity index over productive rearrangements. TCRdb provides this immuneACCESS table in a form limited to in-frame rearrangements. Some clones are lacking; in checked studies, under half of them reflect an unresolved V gene, and why the rest are absent is not known. The V and J calls and the clone size are those of that table, but D and trimming were determined from the DNA. This sample lists some 40,000 clones; approximately 70% were detected once. 5.5% to 6.5% of the sample belongs to the ten largest clones.

As to this clone: Its antigen is unknown. The sample holds no much larger clone one base away, and base qualities are not on file.

Collaborating institutions collected whole blood in K2EDTA tubes following their own protocols. For TCRbeta analysis, collaborator samples were shipped as frozen whole blood, as isolated PBMCs, or as DNA extracted from either sample type. This clonotype originated in an elderly man with acute or convalescent COVID-19. The chain is made from TRBV18 and TRBJ1-5; TRBD1 lines up with 9 middle nucleotides. Sequencing was carried out using peripheral blood. The CDR3 reads as follows: CASSTGGDQPQHF. The sequenced DNA is TGTGCCAGCTCAACAGGGGGCGATCAGCCCCAGCATTTT.